The rows below give T cell receptor beta chains drawn from one sample of a study of cytomegalovirus exposure and HLA in healthy donors. Libraries were prepared by immunoSEQ multiplex PCR; TCRdb keeps only in-frame clonotypes and omits some of them. The sample includes about 180,000 clones, roughly 80% seen only once; the top ten take about 1.6%. The sample taken for sequencing was PBMCs. These receptors came from a middle-aged man in good health and CMV-seronegative. Both conserved end residues are part of each CDR3.

V gene,CDR3 protein
TRBV28,CASSLGTGRVGNTEAFF
TRBV30,CAWSKRMGATNEKLFF
TRBV7-3,CASLRGRENSYEQYF
TRBV29-1,CSVEGDSTNEQFF
TRBV7-2,CASSMTGGWDTQYF
TRBV6-1,CASRVRGQGSEQYF
TRBV5-1,CASSFLAGAIGNEQFF
TRBV6-5,CASSYYGRRNEQYF
TRBV7-7,CASSFVAGGPFTGELFF
TRBV11-1,CASSPGLAGGTGELFF
TRBV28,CASRGGTGGNHEQYF
TRBV6-1,CASSLTGAGDTQYF
TRBV5-1,CASSWGREADTQYF
TRBV5-1,CASSLEAGIGELFF
TRBV4-3,CASSRLAGGTDTQYF
TRBV28,CASTTGGGLTDTQYF
TRBV18,CASSPPSARQGEAFF
TRBV2,CASIIVAGAADTQYF
TRBV28,CATRLAGVQFF
TRBV11-2,CASRRGVEAFF
TRBV9,CASSVGRTSVGTGELFF
TRBV11-3,CASSGGTGEGEQFF
TRBV27,CASSSGYSWGTDTQYF
TRBV5-1,CASSLLGTSGPSSYNEQFF
TRBV5-5,CASSLLQGSEKLFF
TRBV15,CATSRDGSGINEQFF
TRBV5-1,CASSGGGNTGELFF
TRBV5-4,CASSPGTSGNEQFF
TRBV30,CAWSAHGTGKDTIYF
TRBV19,CASGLGPSSNIQYF
TRBV6-5,CASSSGSGANVLTF
TRBV2,CASSDRSGANVLTF
TRBV6-1,CASTVLGQTNTEAFF
TRBV28,CASSLQAYYGYTF
TRBV27,CASSLGQGYEQFF